This T cell receptor (beta chain) stems from a study of blood T cell repertoires in COVID-19. Study-level information: Samples of COVID-19 (acute and convalescent) were obtained from the United States, Italy and Spain. T cells, B-cell-depleted T cells, or PBMCs provided the cDNA or gDNA that served as material.

Concerning this clone itself: This specimen includes other DNA sequences encoding the same CDR3.

Per the original methods: Nucleated cell counts were estimated from reference gene primer amplification. The repertoire was sequenced with immunoSEQ multiplex PCR; TCRdb's copy has only in-frame clones and lacks some. V and J calls and clone size are as listed in that table; D and trimming were resolved from the DNA. This sample has about 160,000 clones, with about 83% found just once. Recruited during active infection, patients (from Seattle) were subsequently followed longitudinally. Per germline, CDR1 MNHEY and CDR2 SVGAGI. Trimming at V came to 5 bases and at J to 2 bases, leaving 2 bases not matched to a gene. The CDR3 totals 14 residues.

This receptor was obtained from a woman in her seventies with COVID-19, enrolled during active disease. The chain carries TRBV6-5 and TRBJ1-1; 10 nucleotides agree with TRBD1. Sequenced material: peripheral blood. As DNA, the CDR3 is TGTGCCAGCAGTCGACAGGGGGCCAACACTGAAGCTTTCTTT. It translates to CASSRQGANTEAFF.